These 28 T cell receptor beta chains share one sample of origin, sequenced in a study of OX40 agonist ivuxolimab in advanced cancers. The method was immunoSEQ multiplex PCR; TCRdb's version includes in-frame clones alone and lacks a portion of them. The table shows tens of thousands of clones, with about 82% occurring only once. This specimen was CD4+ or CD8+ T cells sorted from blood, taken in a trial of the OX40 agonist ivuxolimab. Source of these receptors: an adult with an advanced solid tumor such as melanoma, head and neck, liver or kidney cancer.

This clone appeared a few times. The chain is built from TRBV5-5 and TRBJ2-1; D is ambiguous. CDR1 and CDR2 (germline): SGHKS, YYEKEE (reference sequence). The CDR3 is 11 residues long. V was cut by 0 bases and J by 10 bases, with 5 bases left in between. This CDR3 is CASSLGVEQFF. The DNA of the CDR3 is TGTGCCAGCAGCTTGGGTGTCGAGCAGTTCTTC.

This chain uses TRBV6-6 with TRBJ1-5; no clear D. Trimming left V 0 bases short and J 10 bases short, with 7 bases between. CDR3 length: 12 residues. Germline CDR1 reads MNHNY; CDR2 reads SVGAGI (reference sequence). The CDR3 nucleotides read TGTGCCAGCAGTTACTCCCAAGGCCCCCAGCATTTT. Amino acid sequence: CASSYSQGPQHF.

In DNA form, the CDR3 reads TGTGCCAGCAGCTTAGACTTGGGGGTCGTCGGGGAGCTGTTTTTT. Its translation is CASSLDLGVVGELFF. The chain links TRBV11-2 to TRBJ2-2, with D perhaps being TRBD1 or TRBD2 (5 bases each). This CDR3 region has 15 residues. V was pared by 0 bases and J by 7 bases, with 12 bases between. Germline V gene lookup returns CDR1 SGHAT and CDR2 FQNNGV.

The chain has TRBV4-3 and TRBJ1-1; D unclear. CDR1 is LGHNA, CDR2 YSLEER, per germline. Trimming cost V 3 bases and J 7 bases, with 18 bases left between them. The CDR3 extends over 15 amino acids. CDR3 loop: CASSHAPPGLSEAFF. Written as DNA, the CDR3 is TGCGCCAGCAGCCACGCCCCTCCAGGCCTCAGTGAAGCTTTCTTT.

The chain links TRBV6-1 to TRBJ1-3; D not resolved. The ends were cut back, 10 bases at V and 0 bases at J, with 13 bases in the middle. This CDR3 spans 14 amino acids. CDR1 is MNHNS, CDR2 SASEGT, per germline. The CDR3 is CATETAPSGNTIYF. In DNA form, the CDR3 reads TGTGCCACCGAAACAGCTCCCTCTGGAAACACCATATATTTT.

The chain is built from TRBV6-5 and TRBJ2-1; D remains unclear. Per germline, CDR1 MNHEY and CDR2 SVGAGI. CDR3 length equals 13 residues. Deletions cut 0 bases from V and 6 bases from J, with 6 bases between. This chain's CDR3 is CASSYSRVNEQFF. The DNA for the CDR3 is TGTGCCAGCAGTTACTCGAGAGTCAATGAGCAGTTCTTC.

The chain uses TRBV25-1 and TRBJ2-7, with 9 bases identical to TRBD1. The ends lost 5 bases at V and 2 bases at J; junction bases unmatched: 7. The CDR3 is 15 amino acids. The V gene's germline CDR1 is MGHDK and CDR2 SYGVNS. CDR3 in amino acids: CASSPYGDRAYEQYF. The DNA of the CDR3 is TGTGCCAGCAGTCCCTATGGGGACAGGGCCTACGAGCAGTACTTC.

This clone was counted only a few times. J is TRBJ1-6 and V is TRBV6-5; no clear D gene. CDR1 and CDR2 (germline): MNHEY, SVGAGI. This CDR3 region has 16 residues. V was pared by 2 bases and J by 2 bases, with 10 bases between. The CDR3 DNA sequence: TGTGCCAGCAGTTACGTCCAGATGACCTATAATTCACCCCTCCACTTT. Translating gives CASSYVQMTYNSPLHF.

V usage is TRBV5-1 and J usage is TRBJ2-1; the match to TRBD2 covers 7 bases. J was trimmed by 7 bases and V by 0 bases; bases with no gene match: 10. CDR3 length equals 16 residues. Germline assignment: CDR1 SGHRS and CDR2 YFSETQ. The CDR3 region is CASSLAPQTSRNEQFF. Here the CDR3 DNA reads TGCGCCAGCAGCTTGGCCCCACAGACTAGCCGGAATGAGCAGTTCTTC.

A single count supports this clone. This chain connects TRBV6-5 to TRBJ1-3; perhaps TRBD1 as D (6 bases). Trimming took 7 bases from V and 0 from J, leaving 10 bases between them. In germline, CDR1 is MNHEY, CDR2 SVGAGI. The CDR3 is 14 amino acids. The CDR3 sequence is CASTGGLSGNTIYF. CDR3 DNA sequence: TGTGCCAGCACCGGGGGCCTCTCTGGAAACACCATATATTTT.

The CDR3 sequence is CSVEDLWVPYNEQFF. CDR3 DNA: TGCAGCGTTGAAGATCTCTGGGTCCCCTACAATGAGCAGTTCTTC. The V gene is TRBV29-1, the J gene TRBJ2-1; D is unresolved. The length of the CDR3 is 15 residues. V shed 0 bases and J shed 2 bases, with 11 bases lying between them. Germline CDR1 is SQVTM and CDR2 is ANQGSEA.

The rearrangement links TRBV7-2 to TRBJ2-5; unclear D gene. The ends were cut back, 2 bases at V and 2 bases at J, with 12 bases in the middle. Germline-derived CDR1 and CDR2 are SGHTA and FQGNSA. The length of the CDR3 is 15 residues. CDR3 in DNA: TGTGCCAGCAGCTTATTGTGGGATAGACAAGAGACCCAGTACTTC. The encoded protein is CASSLLWDRQETQYF.

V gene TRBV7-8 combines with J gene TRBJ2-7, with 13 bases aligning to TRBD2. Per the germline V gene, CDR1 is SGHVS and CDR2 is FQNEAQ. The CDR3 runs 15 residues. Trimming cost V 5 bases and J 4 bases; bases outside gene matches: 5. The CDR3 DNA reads TGTGCCAGCAGCCCCGGACTAGCGGGAGAGTACGAGCAGTACTTC. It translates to CASSPGLAGEYEQYF.

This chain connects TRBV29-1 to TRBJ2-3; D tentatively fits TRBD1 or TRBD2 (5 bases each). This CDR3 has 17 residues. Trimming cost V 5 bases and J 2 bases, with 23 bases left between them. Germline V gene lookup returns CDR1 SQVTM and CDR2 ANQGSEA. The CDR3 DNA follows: TGCAGCGTTAGTGGAGGTAATTACAGGAGCGCCACAGATACGCAGTATTTT. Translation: CSVSGGNYRSATDTQYF.

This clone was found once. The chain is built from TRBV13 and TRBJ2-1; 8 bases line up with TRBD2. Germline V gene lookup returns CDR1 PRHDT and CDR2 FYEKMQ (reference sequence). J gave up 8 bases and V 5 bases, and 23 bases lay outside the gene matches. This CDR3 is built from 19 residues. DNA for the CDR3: TGTGCCAGCAGCGCCACTCTAGGACGGGGGGGCAGGCTCTCCCATGAGCAGTTCTTC. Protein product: CASSATLGRGGRLSHEQFF.

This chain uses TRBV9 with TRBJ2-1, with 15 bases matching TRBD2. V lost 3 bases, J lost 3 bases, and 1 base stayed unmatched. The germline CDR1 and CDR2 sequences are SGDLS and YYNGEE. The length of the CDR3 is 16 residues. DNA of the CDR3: TGTGCCAGCAGCGCGGGACTAGCGGGGGGCTACAATGAGCAGTTCTTC. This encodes CASSAGLAGGYNEQFF.

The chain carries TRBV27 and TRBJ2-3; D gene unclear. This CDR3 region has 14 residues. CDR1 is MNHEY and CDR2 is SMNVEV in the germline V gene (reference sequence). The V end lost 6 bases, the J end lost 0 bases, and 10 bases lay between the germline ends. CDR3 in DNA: TGTGCCAGCAGCCTTACCCCGAGCACAGATACGCAGTATTTT. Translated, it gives CASSLTPSTDTQYF.

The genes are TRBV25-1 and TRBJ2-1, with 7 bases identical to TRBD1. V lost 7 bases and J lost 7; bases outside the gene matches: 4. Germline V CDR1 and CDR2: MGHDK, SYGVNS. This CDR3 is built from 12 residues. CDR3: CASTPTGNEQFF. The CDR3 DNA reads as TGTGCCAGCACTCCGACAGGGAATGAGCAGTTCTTC.

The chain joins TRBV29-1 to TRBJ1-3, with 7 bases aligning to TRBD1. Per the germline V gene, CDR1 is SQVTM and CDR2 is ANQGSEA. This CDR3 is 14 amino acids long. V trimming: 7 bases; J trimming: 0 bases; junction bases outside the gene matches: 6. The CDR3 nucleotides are TGCAGCGCAAAACAGGGGAGCTCTGGAAACACCATATATTTT. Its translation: CSAKQGSSGNTIYF. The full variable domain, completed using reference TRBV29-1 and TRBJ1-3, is SAVISQKPSRDICQRGTSLTIQCQVDSQVTMMFWYRQQPGQSLTLIATANQGSEATYESGFVIDKFPISRPNLTFSTLTVSNMSPEDSSIYLCSAKQGSSGNTIYFGEGSWLTVV.

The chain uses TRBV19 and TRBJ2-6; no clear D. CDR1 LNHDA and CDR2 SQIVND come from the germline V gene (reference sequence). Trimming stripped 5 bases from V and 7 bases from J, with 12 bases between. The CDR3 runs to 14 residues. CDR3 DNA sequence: TGTGCCAGTAGTTCCCTCGCACCAGCCAACGTCCTGACTTTC. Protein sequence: CASSSLAPANVLTF.

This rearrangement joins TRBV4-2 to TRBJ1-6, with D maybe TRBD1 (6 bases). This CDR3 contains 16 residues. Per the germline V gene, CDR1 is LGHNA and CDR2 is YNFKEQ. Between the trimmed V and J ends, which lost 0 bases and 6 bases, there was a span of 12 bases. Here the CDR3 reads CASSQDPAGANSPLHF. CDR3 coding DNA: TGTGCCAGCAGCCAAGATCCGGCAGGGGCTAATTCACCCCTCCACTTT.

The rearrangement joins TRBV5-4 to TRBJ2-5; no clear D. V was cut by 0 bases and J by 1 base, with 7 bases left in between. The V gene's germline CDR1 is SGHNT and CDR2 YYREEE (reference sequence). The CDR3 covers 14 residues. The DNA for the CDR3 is TGTGCCAGCAGCTTGGGGCCAATCCAAGAGACCCAGTACTTC. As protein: CASSLGPIQETQYF.

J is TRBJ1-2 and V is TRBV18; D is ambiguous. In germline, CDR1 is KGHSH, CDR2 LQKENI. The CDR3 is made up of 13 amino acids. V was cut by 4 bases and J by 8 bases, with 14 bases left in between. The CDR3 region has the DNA TGTGCCAGCTCACAATCCATCACGGAGGGCTACACCTTC. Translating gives CASSQSITEGYTF. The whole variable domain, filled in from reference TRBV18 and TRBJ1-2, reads NAGVMQNPRHLVRRRGQEARLRCSPMKGHSHVYWYRQLPEEGLKFMVYLQKENIIDESGMPKERFSAEFPKEGPSILRIQQVVRGDSAAYFCASSQSITEGYTFGSGTRLTVV.

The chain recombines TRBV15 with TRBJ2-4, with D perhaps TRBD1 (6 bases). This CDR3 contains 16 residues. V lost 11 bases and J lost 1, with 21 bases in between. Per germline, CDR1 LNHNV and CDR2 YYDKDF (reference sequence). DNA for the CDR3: TGTGCCTTTCGGGACACCCAAGAGGAGGCCAAAAACATTCAGTACTTC. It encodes CAFRDTQEEAKNIQYF.

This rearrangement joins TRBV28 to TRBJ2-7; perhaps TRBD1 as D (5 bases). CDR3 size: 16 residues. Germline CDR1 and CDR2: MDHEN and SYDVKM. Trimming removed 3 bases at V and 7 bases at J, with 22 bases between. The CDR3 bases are TGTGCCAGCAGTTTCTATCCAGGGCAGGGCGGTTGGGAGCAGTACTTC. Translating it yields CASSFYPGQGGWEQYF.

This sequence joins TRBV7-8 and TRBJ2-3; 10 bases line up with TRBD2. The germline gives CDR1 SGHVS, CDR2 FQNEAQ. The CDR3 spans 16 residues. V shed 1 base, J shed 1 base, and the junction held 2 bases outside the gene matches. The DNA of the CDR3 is TGTGCCAGCAGCTTAGAAGGGACTAGCGGCACAGATACGCAGTATTTT. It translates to CASSLEGTSGTDTQYF.

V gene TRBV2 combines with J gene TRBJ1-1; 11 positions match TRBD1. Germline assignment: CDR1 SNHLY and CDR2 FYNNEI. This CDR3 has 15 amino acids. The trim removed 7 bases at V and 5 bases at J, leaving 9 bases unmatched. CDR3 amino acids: CASNRDRGSRTEAFF. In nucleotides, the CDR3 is TGTGCCAGCAACCGGGACAGGGGGAGTAGGACTGAAGCTTTCTTT.

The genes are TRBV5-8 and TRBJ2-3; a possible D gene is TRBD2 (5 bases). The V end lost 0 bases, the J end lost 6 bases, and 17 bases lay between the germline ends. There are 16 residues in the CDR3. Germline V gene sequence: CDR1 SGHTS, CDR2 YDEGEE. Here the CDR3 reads CASSLAASSRVDTQYF. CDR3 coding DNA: TGTGCCAGCAGCTTGGCGGCTAGCTCACGGGTGGATACGCAGTATTTT.